The 15 T cell receptor beta chains below were found in one sample sequenced in a study of cytotoxic CD8 clonotypes in ibrutinib-treated CLL. Using immunoSEQ multiplex PCR, the repertoire was profiled, and TCRdb retains in-frame clones only, with some absent. This repertoire shows some 200,000 clones, around 70% found once; its top ten account for roughly an eighth. Source: PBMCs, taken after 24 months of ibrutinib treatment. The receptors stem from a human donor with chronic lymphocytic leukemia.

V usage is TRBV2 and J usage is TRBJ1-5; the match to TRBD1 covers 8 bases. This CDR3 is 15 amino acids long. The germline V gene encodes CDR1 SNHLY and CDR2 FYNNEI. The J segment lost 6 bases and the V segment lost 7 bases, leaving 11 bases of the junction unmatched. CDR3 sequence: CASTERQGAVQPQHF. Written as DNA, the CDR3 is TGTGCCAGCACAGAACGTCAGGGGGCGGTTCAGCCCCAGCATTTT.

V gene TRBV5-4 combines with J gene TRBJ2-1, with D possibly matching TRBD2 (6 bases). Trimming left V 1 base short and J 10 bases short, with 12 bases between. The CDR3 runs 13 residues. Germline V lookup: CDR1 SGHNT, CDR2 YYREEE (reference sequence). The CDR3 DNA reads as TGTGCCAGCAGCTTGAAACTAGCAGGAGAGCAGTTCTTC. Its translation is CASSLKLAGEQFF.

The chain links TRBV5-4 to TRBJ2-2; possibly TRBD1 or TRBD2 for D (5 bases each). The V end was cut by 0 bases, the J end by 1 base, with 10 bases between. This CDR3 is built from 16 residues. CDR1 is SGHNT, CDR2 YYREEE, per germline (reference sequence). CDR3 bases: TGTGCCAGCAGCTTGGCCGCGAGGGGGAACACCGGGGAGCTGTTTTTT. Amino acids: CASSLAARGNTGELFF.

The genes are TRBV4-3 and TRBJ2-2; D perhaps matches TRBD1 (6 bases). CDR3 length: 17 amino acids. Per germline, CDR1 LGHNA and CDR2 YSLEER. V gave up 0 bases and J gave up 2 bases, with 13 bases separating them. Here the CDR3 DNA reads TGCGCCAGCAGCCAAGAGGGGGCAGGGTTAAACACCGGGGAGCTGTTTTTT. This gives the protein CASSQEGAGLNTGELFF.

J is TRBJ2-7 and V is TRBV7-9; 7 nucleotides align to TRBD1. The CDR3 covers 14 residues. Germline lookup yields CDR1 SEHNR and CDR2 FQNEAQ (reference sequence). The junction had 3 bases not matched to a gene; V was cut back by 4 bases and J by 0 bases. The CDR3 reads CASSSQGSSYEQYF. CDR3 coding DNA: TGTGCCAGCAGCTCACAGGGGAGCTCCTACGAGCAGTACTTC.

The chain is built from TRBV4-3 and TRBJ2-7, with TRBD1 identical over 7 bases. In germline, CDR1 is LGHNA, CDR2 YSLEER. This CDR3 comprises 17 residues. Trimming at V came to 0 bases and at J to 4 bases, leaving 12 bases not matched to a gene. The CDR3 DNA is TGCGCCAGCAGCCAAGATACTACCGACAGGGATAAATACGAGCAGTACTTC. Its translation: CASSQDTTDRDKYEQYF.

In the case of this clone: Distinct nucleotide sequences in the sample also encode this CDR3. The rearrangement links TRBV5-1 to TRBJ2-3; 10 bases align to TRBD2. The junction had 5 bases not matched to a gene; V was cut back by 4 bases and J by 0 bases. CDR3 length: 16 amino acids. CDR1 is SGHRS, CDR2 YFSETQ, per germline. This CDR3 is CASSLGLAESTDTQYF. CDR3 DNA sequence: TGCGCCAGCAGCCTTGGACTAGCGGAAAGCACAGATACGCAGTATTTT.

This clone has only one observation. The CDR3 loop reads CASSGLGDQPQHF. As DNA, the CDR3 is TGTGCCAGTAGTGGCCTAGGGGATCAGCCCCAGCATTTT. V gene TRBV19 combines with J gene TRBJ1-5, with D perhaps TRBD1 (5 bases). The CDR3 loop spans 13 amino acids. The V end lost 5 bases, the J end lost 5 bases, and 10 bases lay between the germline ends. CDR1 and CDR2 (germline): LNHDA, SQIVND (reference sequence).

Regarding this clone: A read error may account for a junction end that differs from germline. The V and J genes are TRBV7-7 and TRBJ2-7; D is perhaps TRBD2 (5 bases). The length of the CDR3 is 13 residues. Germline V gene sequence: CDR1 SSHAT, CDR2 FNYEAQ (reference sequence). The CDR3 loop reads CASSFGEFYEQYF. DNA of the CDR3: TGTGCTAGCAGCTTCGGGGAATTCTACGAGCAGTACTTC.

This clone was seen only once. The chain has TRBV4-3 and TRBJ2-7; 7 positions match TRBD1. Unmatched junction bases numbered 15, after V lost 5 bases and J lost 2 bases. Germline lookup yields CDR1 LGHNA and CDR2 YSLEER. The CDR3 is 17 residues long. The CDR3 spells CASSEGTLRDSPYEQYF. CDR3 sequence (DNA): TGCGCCAGCAGCGAAGGGACACTAAGGGACAGCCCCTACGAGCAGTACTTC.

This chain connects TRBV6-6 to TRBJ2-7; 13 nucleotides align to TRBD2. The germline gives CDR1 MNHNY, CDR2 SVGAGI (reference sequence). With V trimmed by 5 bases and J by 7 bases, 5 bases remained unmatched. The CDR3 totals 14 residues. For the CDR3, the DNA is TGTGCCAGCAGTGGACTAGCGGGAGTAGGGGAGCAGTACTTC. Translation: CASSGLAGVGEQYF.

CDR3 loop: CASSLLQGPHEQYF. CDR3 DNA: TGTGCCAGCAGCTTATTGCAGGGGCCGCACGAGCAGTACTTC. The V call is TRBV7-9, the J call TRBJ2-7; tentative D call: TRBD1 (6 bases). V shed 2 bases and J shed 5 bases, with 13 bases lying between them. CDR3 length: 14 amino acids. Germline V gene data show CDR1 as SEHNR and CDR2 as FQNEAQ (reference sequence).

The DNA of the CDR3 is TGTGCCAGCAGTTACTCCCCAGGGACACCCTACGAGCAGTACTTC. Amino acid sequence: CASSYSPGTPYEQYF. This chain links TRBV6-5 with TRBJ2-7, with D perhaps TRBD1 (6 bases). Germline-derived CDR1 and CDR2 are MNHEY and SVGAGI. The CDR3 is 15 residues long. With 0 bases removed from V and 2 bases from J, the gap between germline ends came to 11 bases.

This clone has a handful of counts. V and J are TRBV19 and TRBJ2-5, with a weak D call TRBD2 (7 bases). Trimming left V 5 bases short and J 5 bases short, with 21 bases between. Germline values: CDR1 LNHDA, CDR2 SQIVND (reference sequence). This CDR3 region has 16 residues. Here the CDR3 DNA reads TGTGCCAGTAGTCTCAAGGGGGGAGGGCCTGGGGAGACCCAGTACTTC. It encodes CASSLKGGGPGETQYF.

The rearrangement joins TRBV10-1 to TRBJ2-3, with D unclear. The germline V and J ends were trimmed by 2 bases and 6 bases, with 12 bases remaining between them. Germline lookup yields CDR1 WNHNN and CDR2 SYGVQD (reference sequence). The CDR3 loop spans 14 amino acids. CDR3 DNA sequence: TGCGCCAGCAGTGAGACAGATTGGACGGATACGCAGTATTTT. Protein sequence: CASSETDWTDTQYF.